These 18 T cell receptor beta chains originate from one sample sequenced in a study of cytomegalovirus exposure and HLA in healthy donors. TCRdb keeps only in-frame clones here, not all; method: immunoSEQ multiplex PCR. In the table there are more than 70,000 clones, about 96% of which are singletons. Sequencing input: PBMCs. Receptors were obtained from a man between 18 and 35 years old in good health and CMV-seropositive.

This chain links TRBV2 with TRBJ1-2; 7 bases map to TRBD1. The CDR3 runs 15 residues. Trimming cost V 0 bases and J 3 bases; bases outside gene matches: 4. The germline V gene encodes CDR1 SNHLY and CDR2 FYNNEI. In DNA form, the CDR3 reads TGTGCCAGCAGTGAAGCCAGGCAGGGGGACTATGGCTACACCTTC. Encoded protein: CASSEARQGDYGYTF.

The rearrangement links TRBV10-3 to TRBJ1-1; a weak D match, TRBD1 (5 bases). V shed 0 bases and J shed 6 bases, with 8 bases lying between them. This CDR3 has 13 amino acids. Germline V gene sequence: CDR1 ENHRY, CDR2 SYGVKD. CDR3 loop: CAISESRGPEAFF. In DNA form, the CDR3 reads TGTGCCATCAGTGAGTCAAGGGGCCCTGAAGCTTTCTTT.

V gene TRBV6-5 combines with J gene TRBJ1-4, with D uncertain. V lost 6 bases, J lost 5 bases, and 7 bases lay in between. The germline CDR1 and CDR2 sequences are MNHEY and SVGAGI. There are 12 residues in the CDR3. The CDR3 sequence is CASSPGNEKLFF. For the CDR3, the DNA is TGTGCCAGCAGCCCCGGGAATGAAAAACTGTTTTTT.

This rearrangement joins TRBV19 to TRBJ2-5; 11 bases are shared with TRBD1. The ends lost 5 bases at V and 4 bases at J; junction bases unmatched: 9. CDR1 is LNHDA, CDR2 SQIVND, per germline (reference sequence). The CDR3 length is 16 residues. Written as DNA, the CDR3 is TGTGCCAGTAGTCCCGAGGGGGGACAGGGGGGAGAGACCCAGTACTTC. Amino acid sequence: CASSPEGGQGGETQYF.

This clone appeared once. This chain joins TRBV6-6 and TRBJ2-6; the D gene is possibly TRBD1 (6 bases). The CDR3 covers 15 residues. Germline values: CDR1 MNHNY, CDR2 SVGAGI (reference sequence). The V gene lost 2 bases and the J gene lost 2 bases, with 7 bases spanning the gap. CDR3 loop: CASSYEGAGANVLTF. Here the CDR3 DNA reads TGTGCCAGCAGTTACGAGGGGGCTGGGGCCAACGTCCTGACTTTC.

The DNA of the CDR3 is TGTGCCAGCAGCCCACCGGGAGGGCTCTATGGCTACACCTTC. It specifies CASSPPGGLYGYTF. This rearrangement joins TRBV5-5 to TRBJ1-2; no definite D call. V lost 4 bases and J 4 bases, leaving 14 bases between the germline ends. In germline, CDR1 is SGHKS, CDR2 YYEKEE (reference sequence). This CDR3 spans 14 amino acids.

The CDR3 DNA sequence: TGTGCCAGCAGCCCTGGGGACACCACCTATGGCTACACCTTC. The encoded protein is CASSPGDTTYGYTF. This rearrangement joins TRBV5-6 to TRBJ1-2; D is perhaps TRBD1 (6 bases). Trimming left V 4 bases short and J 4 bases short, with 14 bases between. Germline V lookup: CDR1 SGHDT, CDR2 YYEEEE. The CDR3 contains 14 residues.

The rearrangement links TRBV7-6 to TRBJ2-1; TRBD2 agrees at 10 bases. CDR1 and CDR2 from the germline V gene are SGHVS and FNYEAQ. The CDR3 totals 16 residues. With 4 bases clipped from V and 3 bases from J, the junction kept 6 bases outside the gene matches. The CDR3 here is CASSSRGTSVYNEQFF. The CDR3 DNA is TGTGCCAGCAGCTCGAGAGGGACTAGCGTCTACAATGAGCAGTTCTTC.

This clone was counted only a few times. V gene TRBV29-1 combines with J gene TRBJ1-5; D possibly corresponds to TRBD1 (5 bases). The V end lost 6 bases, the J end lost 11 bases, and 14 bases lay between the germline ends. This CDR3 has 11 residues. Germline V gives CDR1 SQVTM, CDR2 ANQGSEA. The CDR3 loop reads CSVRRQGSQHF. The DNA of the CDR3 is TGCAGCGTACGCCGTCAGGGATCCCAGCATTTT.

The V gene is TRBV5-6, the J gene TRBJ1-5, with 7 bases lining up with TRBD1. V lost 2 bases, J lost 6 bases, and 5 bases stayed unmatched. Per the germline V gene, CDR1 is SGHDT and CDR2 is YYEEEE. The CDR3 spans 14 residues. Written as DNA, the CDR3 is TGTGCCAGCAGCTTAGTAGCAGGGGGTCAGCCCCAGCATTTT. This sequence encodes CASSLVAGGQPQHF.

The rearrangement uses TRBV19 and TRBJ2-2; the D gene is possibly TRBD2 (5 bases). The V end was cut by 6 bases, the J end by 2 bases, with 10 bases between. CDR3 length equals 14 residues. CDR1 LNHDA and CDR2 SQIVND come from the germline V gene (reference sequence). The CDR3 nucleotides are TGTGCCAGTAGAATTGGAGGTAACACCGGGGAGCTGTTTTTT. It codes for CASRIGGNTGELFF.

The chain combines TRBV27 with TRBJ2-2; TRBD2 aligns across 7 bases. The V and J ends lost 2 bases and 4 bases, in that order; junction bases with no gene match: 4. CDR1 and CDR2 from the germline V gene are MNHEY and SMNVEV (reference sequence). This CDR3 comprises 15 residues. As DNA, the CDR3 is TGTGCCAGCAGTTTAGCGGGAGTCGGCACCGGGGAGCTGTTTTTT. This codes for CASSLAGVGTGELFF.

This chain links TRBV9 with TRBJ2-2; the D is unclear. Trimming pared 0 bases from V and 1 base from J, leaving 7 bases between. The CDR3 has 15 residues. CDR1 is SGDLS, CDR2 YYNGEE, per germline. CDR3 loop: CASSVASLNTGELFF. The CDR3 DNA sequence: TGTGCCAGCAGCGTAGCTAGTTTGAACACCGGGGAGCTGTTTTTT. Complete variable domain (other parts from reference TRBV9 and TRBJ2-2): DSGVTQTPKHLITATGQRVTLRCSPRSGDLSVYWYQQSLDQGLQFLIQYYNGEERAKGNILERFSAQQFPDLHSELNLSSLELGDSALYFCASSVASLNTGELFFGEGSRLTVL.

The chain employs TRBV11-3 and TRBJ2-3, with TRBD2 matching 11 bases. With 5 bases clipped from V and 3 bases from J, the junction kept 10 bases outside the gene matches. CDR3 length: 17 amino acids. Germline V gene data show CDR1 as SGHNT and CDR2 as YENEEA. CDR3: CASSQRTSGQGTDTQYF. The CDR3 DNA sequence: TGTGCCAGCAGCCAGCGGACTAGCGGGCAGGGGACAGATACGCAGTATTTT.

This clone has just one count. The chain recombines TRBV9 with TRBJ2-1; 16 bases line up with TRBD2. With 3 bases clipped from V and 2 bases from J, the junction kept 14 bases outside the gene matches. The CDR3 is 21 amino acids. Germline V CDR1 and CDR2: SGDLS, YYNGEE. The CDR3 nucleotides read TGTGCCAGCAGCGGAACCGGGACTAGCGGGAGGGCCGATAGCGCCTACAATGAGCAGTTCTTC. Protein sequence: CASSGTGTSGRADSAYNEQFF.

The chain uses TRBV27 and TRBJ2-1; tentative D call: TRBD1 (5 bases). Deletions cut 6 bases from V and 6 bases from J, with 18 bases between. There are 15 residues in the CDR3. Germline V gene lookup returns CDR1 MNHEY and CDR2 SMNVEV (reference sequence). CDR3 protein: CASSLHRVGVNEQFF. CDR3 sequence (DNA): TGTGCCAGCAGCCTCCACCGGGTAGGGGTCAATGAGCAGTTCTTC.

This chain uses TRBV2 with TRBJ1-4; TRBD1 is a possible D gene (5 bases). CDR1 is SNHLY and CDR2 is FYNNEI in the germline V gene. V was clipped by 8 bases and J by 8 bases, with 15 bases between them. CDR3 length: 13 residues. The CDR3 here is CASRTQSNEKLFF. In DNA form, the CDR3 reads TGTGCCAGCCGGACACAAAGCAACGAAAAACTGTTTTTT.

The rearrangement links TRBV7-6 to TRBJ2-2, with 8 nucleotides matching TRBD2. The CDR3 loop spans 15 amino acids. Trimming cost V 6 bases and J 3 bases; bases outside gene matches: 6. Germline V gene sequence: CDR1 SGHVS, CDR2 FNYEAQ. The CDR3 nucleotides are TGTGCCAGCAGTCCGGGGGGGGCAGACACCGGGGAGCTGTTTTTT. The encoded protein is CASSPGGADTGELFF.